This note documents a single TCR beta chain sequence. Its specific antigen is unknown. No clone much larger than this one lies a single base away; base qualities are absent. The germline V gene sets CDR1 to WSHSY and CDR2 to SAAADI. A distance of 8 bases separates the germline ends of V and J, which lose 7 bases and 10 bases respectively. The CDR3 numbers 10 residues from cysteine through phenylalanine. Only the CDR3 part of the read is kept: 30 bases, read in frame from the first base. This specimen comes from a study of shared clonotypes between healthy human individuals (dated by TCRdb to 2020 to 2022). Regarding the complete study: The cohort comprised a couple of women and a few men aged 18 to 49 years. For each donor, CD4 naive and CD4 memory were each run on three plates, CD8 naive on two plates, and CD8 memory on one plate. Per donor, leukapheresis produced somewhere between about 0.8 and 9 billion PBMCs. Libraries were prepared and TCR repertoires were sequenced by different laboratories using diverse techniques, in order to increase sequencing depth and limit assay-specific biases. To estimate repertoire size and how much clonotypes are shared between individuals, the study performed deep sequencing of blood TCR repertoires from about 5 healthy adults. Here is what the overall study found, with its caveats: Because the study included only a small number of donors, the genetic and exposure-history diversity represented was limited. Roughly 5% of naive CD4, 3% to 4% of naive CD8, roughly 2.4% of memory CD4, and 0.4% of memory CD8 clonotypes were shared across several donors. Even with the large sequencing depth, rarefaction of the sorted-subset datasets indicated that sequencing was incomplete. Sampling was restricted to blood, and TCR repertoires in tissue are likely to differ from TCR repertoires in blood. Larger estimated clonotype richness was generally found for naive subsets than for memory subsets. Clonotypes shared by all four sorted-subset donors showed higher generation probabilities than non-shared clonotypes. Pairwise subsampling indicated that sequencing depth was expected to affect the degree of clonotype sharing among donors.

Using the deep immunoSEQ assay, TCR CDR3 regions were amplified from genomic DNA by multiplex PCR. Extracted genomic DNA from each cell subset was spread evenly across all wells of several immunoSEQ 96-well plates, with each plate serving as a replicate. Each replicate PCR for sorted subsets received about 210 ng genomic DNA, equal to about 30,000 T cell genomes. The purified libraries were quantified using a Qubit 3.0 fluorometer, sized with a Bioanalyzer 2100, and then quantified again using the KAPA Library Quantification kit. Every immunoSEQ 96-well plate was sequenced on a dedicated single-read 150-cycle Illumina NextSeq 550 flow cell. Processing in the source paper ran as follows. Because the immunoSEQ output included only junctional sequences and no quality scores, the filtering could not be the same as the filtering used for full-length reads. Sequences were annotated with PyIR, a Python wrapper for IgBLAST v1.9, using IMGT germline references to assign V/J genes and CDR3. Reads were removed for weak V/J assignments (E-value above 1e-6), missing CDR3, stop codons, out-of-frame junctions, or ambiguous translated residues. V3J clonotypes were defined as sequences sharing an identical inferred V gene, J gene, and CDR3 amino acid sequence. To compute the percentage overlap between repertoires, the number of shared unique clonotypes was divided by the size of the smaller repertoire. Three approaches were used to assess repertoire richness: RTK rarefaction, the Chao1 estimator, and Recon v2.1 estimates of unobserved clonotypes. Generation probabilities were computed with OLGA for all TCRbeta clonotypes obtained by the gDNA method from several donors. Entries here come from immuneACCESS through TCRdb and include only in-frame sequences with V and J called. Some clones fail to appear in such tables; in the studies checked, an unresolved V gene covers under half of the shortfall, and the cause of the remainder is unknown. V, J and clone size reflect that table, while D and trimming were determined from the DNA. This sample gives around 610,000 clones in total; about 95% of them show up just once. Of the sample, about 0.12% is held by the ten largest clones.

CD8 naive samples consisted of CD45RO-negative cells that were positively selected for CCR7, yielding a CD45RA+CCR7+ population without TemRA cells. Donors were healthy HIV-negative adults with no recently reported acute infections or vaccinations. All donors were Caucasian adults living in Nashville, Tennessee, USA. After blood collection by leukapheresis, PBMCs were isolated using Ficoll-Histopaque density gradient centrifugation and then cryopreserved in the vapor phase of liquid nitrogen. Analytical flow cytometry was used to check the purity and quantity of each magnetically sorted T cell population. Each sorted fraction had its genomic DNA isolated and then quantified by UV absorbance on a Nanodrop 2000c.

The rearrangement joined TRBV10-2 to TRBJ2-1; the D gene is possibly TRBD1 or TRBD2, with 5 bases matching each. Sequencing was performed on naive CD8+ T cells sorted from blood. The sample's cell subset or site label is to be understood as: CD45RA+CCR7+. This clonotype originated in a woman aged 25 to 39 in good health. The DNA sequence is TGCGCCAGCAAGGGGACCGAGCAGTTCTTC. Translated, this is CASKGTEQFF.